The T cell receptor beta chain described here comes from a study of cytomegalovirus exposure and HLA in healthy donors. Germline CDR1 MNHEY, CDR2 SVGAGI. CDR3 length: 14 residues. The PCR made use of 60 Vbeta and 13 Jbeta primers. This table comes from immunoSEQ multiplex PCR, and its TCRdb copy is limited to in-frame clones, with some not included. The sample includes some 130,000 clones, around 80% seen only once; the top ten take around 7%. Material for sequencing was PBMCs. This sequence joins TRBV6-5 and TRBJ2-5, with a possible D match to TRBD2 (5 bases). The tail of the sequence fits TRBJ2-7 better, so the J call may be wrong. This sequence was found in a middle-aged man in good health and CMV-seropositive. CDR3 bases: TGTGCCAGCAGCCGCTCCCGGGGTTCATACGAGCAGTACTTC. As protein: CASSRSRGSYEQYF.